The rows below give T cell receptor beta chains drawn from one sample of a study of OX40 agonist ivuxolimab in advanced cancers. Clones were read by immunoSEQ multiplex PCR, and TCRdb kept only the in-frame ones, dropping some. This table holds some 30,000 clones, more than 80% found once. The sample here was CD4+ or CD8+ T cells sorted from blood, taken in a trial of the OX40 agonist ivuxolimab. These receptors all stem from an adult with an advanced solid tumor such as melanoma, head and neck, liver or kidney cancer. Both conserved end residues are part of each CDR3. Fields, in order: clone size, D gene, V gene, J gene, CDR3 protein, CDR3 DNA. D genes are given only for firm matches. Some rows have no size entry. The others give once, few or many, or a class for an expanded clone.

-	-	TRBV11-1	TRBJ2-3	CASSFRAVGAADTQYF	TGTGCCAGCAGCTTCAGGGCAGTTGGGGCTGCAGATACGCAGTATTTT
-	TRBD1	TRBV5-1	TRBJ2-2	CASSLGTGVTGELFF	TGCGCCAGCAGCTTGGGGACAGGGGTCACCGGGGAGCTGTTTTTT
-	-	TRBV6-5	TRBJ2-7	CASSYSQGSYEQYF	TGTGCCAGCAGTTATTCCCAGGGCTCCTACGAGCAGTACTTC
-	-	TRBV5-1	TRBJ2-1	CASSSIQGNNEQFF	TGCGCCAGCAGTTCAATTCAGGGAAACAATGAGCAGTTCTTC
-	-	TRBV28	TRBJ2-3	CASSLRGPYTDTQYF	TGTGCCAGCAGTCTCAGGGGCCCTTACACAGATACGCAGTATTTT
-	TRBD1	TRBV2	TRBJ2-2	CASRRQGASGELFF	TGTGCCAGCAGAAGACAGGGGGCGTCCGGGGAGCTGTTTTTT
once	-	TRBV28	TRBJ2-6	CASSPRGSGANVLTF	TGTGCCAGCAGCCCTCGTGGCTCTGGGGCCAACGTCCTGACTTTC
few	-	TRBV28	TRBJ1-3	CASSRRVSSGNTIYF	TGTGCCAGCAGCCGCCGGGTTTCCTCTGGAAACACCATATATTTT
-	-	TRBV11-1	TRBJ1-2	CASSLLGNYGYTF	TGTGCCAGCAGCTTACTGGGGAACTATGGCTACACCTTC
medium-sized	TRBD2	TRBV2	TRBJ2-3	CASSQARGLAGADTQYF	TGTGCCAGCAGTCAAGCAAGAGGACTAGCGGGGGCAGATACGCAGTATTTT
-	-	TRBV10-3	TRBJ2-6	CAIMAVLGANVLTF	TGTGCCATCATGGCAGTTCTGGGGGCCAACGTCCTGACTTTC
-	-	TRBV19	TRBJ1-5	CASSIWGNSNQPQHF	TGTGCCAGTAGTATATGGGGAAATAGCAATCAGCCCCAGCATTTT
-	-	TRBV11-2	TRBJ1-2	CASSFGRGGGYTF	TGTGCCAGCAGCTTCGGCAGGGGCGGGGGCTACACCTTC
-	-	TRBV7-6	TRBJ2-7	CASSPRDAIYEQYF	TGTGCCAGCAGCCCGCGGGACGCCATCTACGAGCAGTACTTC
-	TRBD2	TRBV29-1	TRBJ2-7	CSVELASGSNYEQYF	TGCAGCGTTGAGTTAGCTAGCGGCTCCAACTACGAGCAGTACTTC
-	-	TRBV19	TRBJ1-1	CASSMGVSEAFF	TGTGCCAGTAGTATGGGCGTTTCGGAAGCTTTCTTT
few	-	TRBV10-3	TRBJ2-7	CAISDRGDSYEQYF	TGTGCCATCAGTGACAGGGGCGACTCCTACGAGCAGTACTTC
-	-	TRBV7-8	TRBJ2-5	CASSPDGELYLSGETQYF	TGTGCCAGCAGCCCAGACGGAGAGCTGTATTTATCTGGGGAGACCCAGTACTTC